This is a list of T cell receptor beta chains from one sample in a study of blood T cells in healthy people across ages. MiXCR, run by TCRdb on the 5' RACE reads, gives a single entry per CDR3 protein. The sample includes around 990,000 distinct CDR3 sequences, less than 25% seen only once; the top ten take approximately 0.79%. These sequences were also reported in another study, on T cells of mothers and their children.

Sequencing was done on a sample of blood. The origin of the receptors is a girl aged 2 to 10 in good health. The CDR3 runs from the conserved cysteine through the conserved F or W. D genes are given only for firm matches. Clone size is given for some rows only: seen once, a few or many times, or a class if the clone is expanded.

cdr3_length	clone_size	d_call	j_call	v_call	cdr3_aa	cdr3_nt
16	few	TRBD2	TRBJ2-5	TRBV12-3/TRBV12-4	CASRPGLAGIFETQYF	TGTGCCAGCAGACCGGGACTAGCGGGTATTTTCGAGACCCAGTACTTC
14	.	.	TRBJ1-2	TRBV19	CASLGTNIPYGYTF	TGTGCCAGTCTAGGGACAAATATTCCCTATGGCTACACCTTC
14	.	.	TRBJ1-2	TRBV4-3	CASSQDREQDGYTF	TGCGCCAGCAGCCAAGATCGGGAACAGGATGGCTACACCTTC
12	few	.	TRBJ2-1	TRBV24-1	CATRAGKDERFF	TGTGCCACCAGGGCGGGGAAGGATGAGCGGTTCTTC
13	few	.	TRBJ1-6	TRBV6-2/TRBV6-3	CASSSDIDSPLHF	TGTGCCAGCAGCTCCGACATCGATTCACCCCTCCACTTT
14	once	.	TRBJ2-1	TRBV20-1	CSAIAVDSYNEQFF	TGCAGTGCTATCGCAGTTGACTCCTACAATGAGCAGTTCTTC
13	.	.	TRBJ2-7	TRBV28	CASAIGRNYEQYF	TGTGCCAGCGCCATTGGACGAAACTACGAGCAGTACTTC
15	.	.	TRBJ2-4	TRBV28	CASNLGGAAKNIQYF	TGTGCCAGCAATCTAGGCGGCGCAGCCAAAAACATTCAGTACTTC
16	few	.	TRBJ2-6	TRBV29-1	CSVDSGVSSGANVLTF	TGCAGCGTAGATTCGGGAGTAAGCTCTGGGGCCAACGTCCTGACTTTC
10	few	.	TRBJ2-1	TRBV29-1	CSVKRNEQFF	TGCAGCGTTAAGAGAAACGAGCAGTTCTTC
15	few	.	TRBJ2-1	TRBV7-3	CASSLNTRRWNEQFF	TGTGCCAGCAGCTTAAATACGCGCCGATGGAATGAGCAGTTCTTC
14	.	.	TRBJ2-1	TRBV11-1	CASSPRDLLNEQFF	TGTGCCAGCAGCCCTAGAGACTTGCTTAATGAGCAGTTCTTC
16	.	TRBD2	TRBJ2-2	TRBV4-1	CASSQLAGANTGELFF	TGCGCCAGCAGCCAACTAGCGGGTGCGAACACCGGGGAGCTGTTTTTT
15	.	TRBD2	TRBJ2-5	TRBV12-3/TRBV12-4	CASSLSGGGSFEQYF	TGTGCCAGCAGTTTATCGGGCGGGGGGTCCTTTGAGCAGTACTTC
15	.	.	TRBJ2-7	TRBV19	CASSFSSGPGYEQYF	TGTGCCAGTAGTTTTTCCAGTGGGCCAGGGTACGAGCAGTACTTC
14	.	.	TRBJ1-3	TRBV3-1	CASSQRASGNTIYF	TGTGCCAGCAGCCAGCGGGCTTCTGGAAACACCATATATTTT
16	.	TRBD1	TRBJ2-3	TRBV7-3	CASNFLRRGQGDTQYF	TGTGCCAGCAACTTTTTGAGAAGGGGGCAAGGAGATACGCAGTATTTT
15	few	TRBD1	TRBJ1-4	TRBV7-9	CASTSGTADAEKLFF	TGTGCCAGCACTTCCGGGACAGCGGACGCGGAAAAACTGTTTTTT
11	.	.	TRBJ1-2	TRBV12-3/TRBV12-4	CASSGSRGYTF	TGTGCCAGCAGCGGCTCTCGGGGCTACACCTTC
14	.	.	TRBJ2-3	TRBV7-8	CASSLGLDLRWQYF	TGTGCCAGCAGCTTAGGGTTGGACCTAAGATGGCAGTATTTT
14	few	.	TRBJ2-1	TRBV9	CASSGRDVSNEQFF	TGTGCCAGCAGCGGAAGGGACGTCTCCAATGAGCAGTTCTTC
14	few	.	TRBJ1-5	TRBV27	CASSTGFTGQPQHF	TGTGCCAGCAGTACAGGGTTTACAGGTCAGCCCCAGCACTTT
12	.	.	TRBJ1-2	TRBV20-1	CSAETENYGYTF	TGCAGTGCTGAGACAGAGAACTATGGCTACACCTTC
14	few	.	TRBJ1-6	TRBV10-3	CAISESGEGSPLHF	TGTGCCATCAGTGAGTCGGGGGAGGGTTCACCCCTCCACTTT
15	.	.	TRBJ2-7	TRBV7-2	CASSSDPPISLEQYF	TGTGCCAGCAGCTCGGATCCGCCCATTTCACTCGAGCAGTACTTC
14	.	TRBD2	TRBJ2-1	TRBV9	CASSVAGGLNEQFF	TGTGCCAGCAGCGTAGCGGGGGGGCTCAATGAGCAGTTCTTC
14	.	.	TRBJ1-1	TRBV2	CASTTSRGFTEAFF	TGTGCCAGCACCACGAGTAGGGGTTTCACTGAAGCTTTCTTT
13	few	.	TRBJ1-3	TRBV20-1	CSATEAGWDTIYF	TGCAGTGCTACTGAGGCAGGGTGGGACACCATATATTTT
12	.	.	TRBJ2-1	TRBV7-6	CASSSYENEQFF	TGTGCCAGCAGCTCTTATGAGAATGAGCAGTTCTTC
15	.	.	TRBJ1-2	TRBV6-2/TRBV6-3	CASSLHHSGNYGYTF	TGTGCCAGCAGTCTTCACCACTCGGGGAACTATGGCTACACCTTC
16	few	.	TRBJ2-7	TRBV14	CASSQDLMGPTYEQYF	TGTGCCAGCAGCCAAGATTTGATGGGCCCTACCTACGAGCAGTACTTC
11	once	.	TRBJ2-7	TRBV28	CAGSLLGEQYF	TGTGCCGGCAGTTTGCTAGGGGAGCAGTACTTC
13	.	TRBD2	TRBJ2-7	TRBV29-1	CSVETGGSYEQYF	TGCAGCGTTGAAACGGGAGGATCCTACGAGCAGTACTTC
13	.	.	TRBJ2-5	TRBV9	CASSAGSEETQYF	TGTGCCAGCAGCGCCGGGTCAGAAGAGACCCAGTACTTC
14	.	TRBD1	TRBJ2-7	TRBV6-5	CASRLDRVSYEQYF	TGTGCCAGCAGGCTCGACAGGGTCTCCTACGAGCAGTACTTC
12	few	TRBD2	TRBJ2-5	TRBV12-3/TRBV12-4	CASTLGLAGMFF	TGTGCCAGCACCCTGGGGCTAGCGGGTATGTTCTTC
15	.	.	TRBJ2-7	TRBV12-3/TRBV12-4	CASSSPRDNSYEQYF	TGTGCCAGCAGTTCCCCGAGGGACAACTCCTACGAGCAGTACTTC
14	.	.	TRBJ1-6	TRBV4-1	CASSQGPGNSPLHF	TGCGCCAGCAGCCAAGGACCTGGGAATTCACCCCTCCACTTT
14	.	.	TRBJ2-1	TRBV7-7	CASSLVGGVDEQFF	TGTGCTAGCAGCTTAGTAGGTGGGGTGGACGAGCAGTTCTTC